This T cell receptor (beta chain) was identified in a study of blood T cells in healthy people across ages. The CDR3 has 13 residues. Trimming at V came to 5 bases and at J to 1 base, leaving 4 bases not matched to a gene. Germline CDR1 DFQATT, CDR2 SNEGSKA (reference sequence). The use of a sample-barcoded 5' primer and a J-beta primer mix characterized a second PCR of roughly 7 to 11 cycles. Each of the cDNA molecules was tagged by a template-switch adaptor with 12 random nucleotides. Via MiXCR, TCRdb re-called the 5' RACE reads, giving one row per CDR3 protein. In the table there are over 1.5 million distinct CDR3 sequences, around 50% of which are singletons. Study observations and caveats: Investigators treated diversity estimates from one million T cells as underestimates. Both naive CD4+ cell counts and diversity were greater in long-lived donors than in aged donors.

This clonotype was found a few times. Antigen unknown. The sequence derives from a woman in her forties in good health. The genes are TRBV20-1 and TRBJ2-5; 7 bases are shared with TRBD2. Sequencing was performed on blood. This CDR3 reads CSAGEGGQETQYF. The CDR3 coding sequence is TGCAGTGCTGGGGAGGGCGGCCAAGAGACCCAGTACTTC.